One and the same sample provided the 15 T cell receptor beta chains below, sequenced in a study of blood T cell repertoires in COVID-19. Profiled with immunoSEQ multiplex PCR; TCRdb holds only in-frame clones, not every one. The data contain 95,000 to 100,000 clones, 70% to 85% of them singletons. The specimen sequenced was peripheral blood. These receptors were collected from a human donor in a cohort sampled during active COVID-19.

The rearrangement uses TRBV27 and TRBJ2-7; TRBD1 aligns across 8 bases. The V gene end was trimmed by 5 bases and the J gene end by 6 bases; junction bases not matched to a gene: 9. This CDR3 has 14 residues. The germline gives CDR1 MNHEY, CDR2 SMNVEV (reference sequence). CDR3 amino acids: CASSGMGQAAEQYF. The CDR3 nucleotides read TGTGCCAGCAGTGGAATGGGACAGGCGGCCGAGCAGTACTTC.

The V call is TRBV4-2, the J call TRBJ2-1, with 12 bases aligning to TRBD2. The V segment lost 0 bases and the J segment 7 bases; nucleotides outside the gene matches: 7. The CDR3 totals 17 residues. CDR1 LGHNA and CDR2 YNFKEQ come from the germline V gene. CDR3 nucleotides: TGTGCCAGCAGCCAAGATCTAGCGGGAGGGCCACGGAATGAGCAGTTCTTC. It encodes CASSQDLAGGPRNEQFF.

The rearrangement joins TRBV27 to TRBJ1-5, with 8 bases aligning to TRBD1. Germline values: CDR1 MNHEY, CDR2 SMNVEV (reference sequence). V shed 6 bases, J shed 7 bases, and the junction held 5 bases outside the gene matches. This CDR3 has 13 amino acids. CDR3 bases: TGTGCCAGCAGCCAGGGGGCACGGCAGCCCCAGCATTTT. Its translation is CASSQGARQPQHF.

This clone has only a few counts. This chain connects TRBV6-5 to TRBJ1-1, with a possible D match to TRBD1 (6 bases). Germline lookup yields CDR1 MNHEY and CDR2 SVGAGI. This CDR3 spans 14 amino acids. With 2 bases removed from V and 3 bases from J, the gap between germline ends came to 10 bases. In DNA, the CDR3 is TGTGCCAGCAGTTACGGGGGCCGGGACACTGAAGCTTTCTTT. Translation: CASSYGGRDTEAFF.

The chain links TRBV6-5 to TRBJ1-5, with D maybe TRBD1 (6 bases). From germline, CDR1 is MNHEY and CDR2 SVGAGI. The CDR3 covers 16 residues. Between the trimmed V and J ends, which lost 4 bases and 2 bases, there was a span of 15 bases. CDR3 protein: CASSLTGYLGNQPQHF. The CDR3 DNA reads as TGTGCCAGCAGTTTAACAGGGTATTTGGGCAATCAGCCCCAGCATTTT.

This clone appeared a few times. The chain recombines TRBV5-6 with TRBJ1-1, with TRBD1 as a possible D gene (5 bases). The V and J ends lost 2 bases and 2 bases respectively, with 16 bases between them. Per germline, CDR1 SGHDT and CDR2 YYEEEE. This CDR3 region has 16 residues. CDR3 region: CASSFLTGVRNTEAFF. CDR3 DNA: TGTGCCAGCAGCTTCTTGACGGGGGTTAGAAACACTGAAGCTTTCTTT.

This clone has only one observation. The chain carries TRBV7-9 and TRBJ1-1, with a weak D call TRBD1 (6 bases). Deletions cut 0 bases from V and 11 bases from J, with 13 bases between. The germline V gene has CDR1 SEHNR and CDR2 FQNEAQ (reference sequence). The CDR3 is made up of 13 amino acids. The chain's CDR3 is CASSLARTVIAFF. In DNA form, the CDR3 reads TGTGCCAGCAGCTTAGCTCGGACAGTGATTGCTTTCTTT.

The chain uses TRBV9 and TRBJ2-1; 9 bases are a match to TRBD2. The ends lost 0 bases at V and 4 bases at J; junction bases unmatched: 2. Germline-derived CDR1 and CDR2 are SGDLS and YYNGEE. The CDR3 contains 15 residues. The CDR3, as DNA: TGTGCCAGCAGCGTAGGCGGGGGGGGGTACAATGAGCAGTTCTTC. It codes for CASSVGGGGYNEQFF. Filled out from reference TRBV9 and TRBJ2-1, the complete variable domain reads DSGVTQTPKHLITATGQRVTLRCSPRSGDLSVYWYQQSLDQGLQFLIQYYNGEERAKGNILERFSAQQFPDLHSELNLSSLELGDSALYFCASSVGGGGYNEQFFGPGTRLTVL.

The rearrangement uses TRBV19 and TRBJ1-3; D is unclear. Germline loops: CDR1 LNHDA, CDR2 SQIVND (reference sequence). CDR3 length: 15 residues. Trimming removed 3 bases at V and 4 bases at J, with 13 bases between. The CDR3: CASSIRRGSGNTIYF. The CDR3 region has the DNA TGTGCCAGTAGTATCCGGCGGGGATCAGGAAACACCATATATTTT.

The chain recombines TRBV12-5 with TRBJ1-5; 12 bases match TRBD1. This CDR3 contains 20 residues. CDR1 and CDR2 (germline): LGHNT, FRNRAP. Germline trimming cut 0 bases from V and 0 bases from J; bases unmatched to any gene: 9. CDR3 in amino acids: CASGLVQGQGANYSNQPQHF. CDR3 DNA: TGTGCTAGTGGTTTGGTACAGGGACAGGGGGCGAATTATAGCAATCAGCCCCAGCATTTT.

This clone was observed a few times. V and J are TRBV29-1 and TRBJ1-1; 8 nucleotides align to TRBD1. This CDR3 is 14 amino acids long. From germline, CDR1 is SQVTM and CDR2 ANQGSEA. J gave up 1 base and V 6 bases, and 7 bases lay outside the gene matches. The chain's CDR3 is CSVASGTGNTEAFF. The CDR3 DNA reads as TGCAGCGTCGCGTCCGGGACAGGGAACACTGAAGCTTTCTTT.

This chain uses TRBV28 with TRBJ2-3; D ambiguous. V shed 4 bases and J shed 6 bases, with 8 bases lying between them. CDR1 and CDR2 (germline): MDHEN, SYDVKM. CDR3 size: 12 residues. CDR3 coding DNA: TGTGCCAGCAGTTCCCCCCTGGATACGCAGTATTTT. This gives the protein CASSSPLDTQYF.

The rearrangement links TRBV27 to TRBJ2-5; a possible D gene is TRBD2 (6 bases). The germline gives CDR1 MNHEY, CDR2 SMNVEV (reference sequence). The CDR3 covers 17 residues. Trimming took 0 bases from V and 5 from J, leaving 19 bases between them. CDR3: CASSLSSGVGRFETQYF. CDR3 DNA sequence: TGTGCCAGCAGTTTATCGTCGGGAGTGGGCCGCTTTGAGACCCAGTACTTC.

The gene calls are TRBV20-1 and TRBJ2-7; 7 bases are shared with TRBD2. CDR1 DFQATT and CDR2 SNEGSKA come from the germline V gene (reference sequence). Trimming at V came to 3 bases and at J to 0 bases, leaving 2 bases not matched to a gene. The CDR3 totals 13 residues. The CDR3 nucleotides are TGCAGTGCTAGTACGGGAGGCTCCTACGAGCAGTACTTC. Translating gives CSASTGGSYEQYF.

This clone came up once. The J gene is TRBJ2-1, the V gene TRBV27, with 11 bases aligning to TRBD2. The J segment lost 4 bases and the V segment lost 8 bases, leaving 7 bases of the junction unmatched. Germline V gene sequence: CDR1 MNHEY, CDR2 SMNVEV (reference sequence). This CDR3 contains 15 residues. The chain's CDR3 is CASGLAGGPYNEQFF. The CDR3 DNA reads TGTGCCAGCGGGTTAGCGGGAGGGCCTTACAATGAGCAGTTCTTC.